This T cell receptor beta chain appears in the sequencing data of a study of tumor-infiltrating lymphocytes in primary liver carcinoma. In the study overall: Tumor staging was T1-T3 N0M0; sizes spanned 4.2 to 10 cm across. Findings and caveats of the study: Tumor top-250-clone fractions significantly exceeded those of blood (p = 0.039). A fraction of only about 7.5-24% of top clones appeared in all five tumor regions.

For each extraction, RNA and DNA were obtained together from 20-30 mg of unsorted bulk tissue. No patient had received treatment, and all had chronic HBV infection. Notes on this clonotype: What it recognizes is unknown. With a much larger clone just one base away, this may be a read error.

Synthesis of TCR beta cDNA was carried out from about 540 ng total RNA with a constant-region primer. The TCR beta library was amplified through three nested multiplex PCR rounds in a modified ARM-PCR procedure. The opening two PCR rounds, ten to eleven cycles each, paired TRBV1-TRBV30 forward primers with a C-beta reverse primer. TCRdb used MiXCR to reprocess the multiplex PCR reads, holding one entry per CDR3 protein. Of 95,000 to 150,000 distinct CDR3 sequences in the sample, roughly three fifths were seen once. V gave up 3 bases and J gave up 8 bases; unmatched junction bases: 7. The V gene's germline CDR1 is SEHNR and CDR2 FQNEAQ (reference sequence). There are 14 residues in the CDR3.

This rearrangement joins TRBV7-9 to TRBJ1-2, with 9 bases that match TRBD1. This receptor was taken from a woman aged 55-69 years with primary liver carcinoma and hepatitis B virus infection. Source material: liver tumor tissue from sampling region 1. Specified subset: tumor region T1, superior pole. The CDR3 is CASSLAKGQGGYTF. Written as DNA, the CDR3 is TGTGCCAGCAGCTTGGCCAAGGGACAGGGCGGCTACACCTTC.